The T cell receptor beta chain under discussion was sequenced for a study of blood T cell repertoires in COVID-19. Study overall: PBMCs, B-cell-depleted T cells, or T cells were the source of the cDNA or gDNA that made up the material.

The Seattle site enrolled patients during active infection and followed them longitudinally. Germline CDR1 and CDR2: MNHNS and SASEGT. The ends were cut back, 0 bases at V and 5 bases at J, with 11 bases in the middle. The CDR3 length is 16 residues. Per the original methods: Amplification of reference gene primers provided the estimated nucleated cell counts. TCRdb's copy holds only in-frame clones and misses some; the assay was immunoSEQ multiplex PCR. V and J calls and clone size follow that table, whereas D and trimming were derived from the DNA. The data contain about 120,000 clones, 85% to 90% of them seen just once; the ten biggest clones take up 3.5% to 4%.

The specimen sequenced was peripheral blood. The chain uses TRBV6-1 and TRBJ1-6, with D possibly being TRBD1 (6 bases). This clonotype originated in a woman aged 55-69 years with COVID-19, enrolled during active disease. The CDR3, as DNA: TGTGCCAGCAGTGAAGCTTGGACAGCAGATAATTCACCCCTCCACTTT. Translation: CASSEAWTADNSPLHF.